This TCR beta chain emerged from a study of shared clonotypes between healthy human individuals. A note on this clone: The identical CDR3 is also encoded by other nucleotide sequences in the sample.

The table came from immunoSEQ multiplex PCR; TCRdb's copy has only in-frame clones and leaves some out. The sample comprises around 2,000,000 clones, roughly 94% of which are singletons, and more than 0.1% rests with the top ten. Germline values: CDR1 SGHNT, CDR2 YYREEE (reference sequence). CDR3 length: 14 amino acids. J lost 6 bases, V lost 4 bases, and 6 bases had no gene match. The origin of this receptor is a man aged 18 to 29 in good health. Sequences were obtained from naive CD4+ T cells sorted from blood. Subset noted: CD45RA+ positively selected. The gene calls are TRBV5-4 and TRBJ1-4; 7 nucleotides line up with TRBD1. In DNA, the CDR3 is TGTGCCAGCAGCCGACGGGACAGAGATGAAAAACTGTTTTTT. Protein sequence: CASSRRDRDEKLFF.